Sequencing of this TCR beta chain was carried out in a study of cytomegalovirus exposure and HLA in healthy donors. Turning to this clone: Its antigen is still unknown.

Whole-study results and caveats: Specific recognition of CMV antigens was confirmed in vitro for a few chains (all CMV-associated). TCR beta chains numbering 164 were designated cytomegalovirus-associated. Earlier results showed most TCR beta V segments being productive about 87% or about 30% of the time. In a later analysis, across HLA loci, associated TCR counts were highest for DRB1, lowest for HLA-C.

PCR employed 60 Vbeta and 13 Jbeta primers. Some clones are missing from TCRdb's copy, which holds only in-frame ones; the method was immunoSEQ multiplex PCR. The data contain 180,000 or so clones, around four fifths of them seen just once; the ten biggest clones take up around 3.1%. The germline CDR1 and CDR2 sequences are SGHAT and FQNNGV. The CDR3 extends over 16 amino acids. Deletions cut 5 bases from V and 6 bases from J, with 23 bases between. Sequencing input: PBMCs. The chain employs TRBV11-2 and TRBJ2-7; D is perhaps TRBD2 (6 bases). The receptor was derived from a female donor in good health and CMV-seronegative. CDR3 DNA: TGTGCCAGCAGCGCACAGACAGTGATAAGCGGGTCCGAGCAGTACTTC. This gives the protein CASSAQTVISGSEQYF. Full variable domain (missing parts from reference TRBV11-2 and TRBJ2-7): EAGVAQSPRYKIIEKRQSVAFWCNPISGHATLYWYQQILGQGPKLLIQFQNNGVVDDSQLPKDRFSAERLKGVDSTLKIQPAKLEDSAVYLCASSAQTVISGSEQYFGPGTRLTVT.